The next 30 T cell receptor beta chains were all read from a single sample in a study of T cells in Graves' hyperthyroidism and ophthalmopathy. From RNA transcripts, TCR beta CDR3 regions were amplified. The HTBI set primed first-round TCR CDR3 RT-PCR. TCRdb ran MiXCR on the multiplex PCR reads and lists one entry per CDR3 protein. Of some 300,000 distinct CDR3 sequences in the sample, around a fifth were seen once. Input material: blood. These receptors came from a man in his fifties or sixties with Graves' ophthalmopathy.

In this sample, this clonotype turned up many times. This chain connects TRBV5-6 to TRBJ1-1; 7 bases are shared with TRBD1. The CDR3 contains 17 residues. The ends lost 1 base at V and 0 bases at J; junction bases unmatched: 9. CDR1 is SGHDT and CDR2 is YYEEEE in the germline V gene. The CDR3 is CASSLIRDRLMNTEAFF. CDR3 coding DNA: TGTGCCAGCAGCTTGATAAGGGACAGACTAATGAACACTGAAGCTTTCTTT.

This clonotype was detected ten times or more. The chain is built from TRBV2 and TRBJ2-7; weak D call: TRBD1 (6 bases). This CDR3 spans 15 amino acids. The germline V and J ends were trimmed by 6 bases and 0 bases, with 15 bases remaining between them. Germline lookup yields CDR1 SNHLY and CDR2 FYNNEI. CDR3 loop: CASRAGQRISYEQYF. CDR3 nucleotide sequence: TGTGCCAGCAGAGCCGGACAGAGAATCTCCTACGAGCAGTACTTC.

This clonotype was detected ten times or more. The chain is built from TRBV5-1 and TRBJ2-3; D may be TRBD2 (6 bases). The CDR3 runs to 15 residues. The V gene's germline CDR1 is SGHRS and CDR2 YFSETQ. Trimming took 5 bases from V and 0 from J, leaving 13 bases between them. The CDR3 DNA follows: TGCGCCAGCAGTCCCCGGACTACTAGCACAGATACGCAGTATTTT. The encoded protein is CASSPRTTSTDTQYF.

This clonotype was detected only a few times. V and J are TRBV6-1 and TRBJ1-4; D is perhaps TRBD1 (5 bases). Germline V gene data show CDR1 as MNHNS and CDR2 as SASEGT. The CDR3 contains 15 residues. V was clipped by 7 bases and J by 2 bases, with 14 bases between them. Here the CDR3 reads CASTEGSTTNEKLFF. CDR3 in DNA: TGTGCCAGCACCGAGGGGTCGACGACTAATGAAAAACTGTTTTTT.

V and J are TRBV12-3 or TRBV12-4 and TRBJ2-7; 8 bases align to TRBD1. V lost 6 bases and J lost 2; bases outside the gene matches: 9. This CDR3 spans 15 amino acids. CDR3 DNA: TGTGCCAGCAGACGAGACAGGGGCGGCACCTACGAGCAGTACTTC. Its translation is CASRRDRGGTYEQYF.

V is TRBV4-1 and J is TRBJ2-7; no clear D. Per germline, CDR1 MGHRA and CDR2 YSYEKL. This CDR3 has 13 residues. Trimming removed 1 base at V and 5 bases at J, with 9 bases between. CDR3 residues: CASSQVLPHEQYF. The CDR3, as DNA: TGCGCCAGCAGCCAAGTCCTCCCCCACGAGCAGTACTTC.

This clonotype occurred a few times. The chain has TRBV6-1 and TRBJ1-3; a possible D gene is TRBD1 (5 bases). Trimming cost V 6 bases and J 6 bases, with 15 bases left between them. Germline V gene data show CDR1 as MNHNS and CDR2 as SASEGT. The CDR3 is 14 residues long. CDR3 sequence reads: CASRPLPGPNTIYF. The CDR3, as DNA: TGTGCCAGCAGACCCCTTCCGGGGCCAAACACCATATATTTT.

This clonotype was detected ten times or more. The chain carries TRBV2 and TRBJ2-2; 11 nucleotides match TRBD2. The germline V gene encodes CDR1 SNHLY and CDR2 FYNNEI. The CDR3 contains 15 residues. V gave up 7 bases and J gave up 6 bases; unmatched junction bases: 7. CDR3 region: CASKISGRAAGELFF. The CDR3 bases are TGTGCCAGCAAGATTAGCGGGAGGGCCGCCGGGGAGCTGTTTTTT.

This clonotype was found many times. V usage is TRBV20-1 and J usage is TRBJ2-5, with D perhaps TRBD2 (7 bases). This CDR3 has 15 amino acids. The ends were cut back, 0 bases at V and 1 base at J, with 12 bases in the middle. Germline V gene data show CDR1 as DFQATT and CDR2 as SNEGSKA (reference sequence). The chain's CDR3 is CSARDGGDTQETQYF. The CDR3 nucleotides are TGCAGTGCTAGAGATGGGGGGGACACCCAAGAGACCCAGTACTTC.

This clonotype came up many times. The chain joins TRBV11-2 to TRBJ2-7; TRBD2 might be the D (6 bases). CDR3 length equals 16 residues. Trimming took 0 bases from V and 2 from J, leaving 14 bases between them. Looked up from germline, CDR1 is SGHAT and CDR2 is FQNNGV. In DNA, the CDR3 is TGTGCCAGCAGCTTAGATATTGGCGGGACGACCTACGAGCAGTACTTC. Translated: CASSLDIGGTTYEQYF.

This clonotype has ten or more counts. The CDR3 sequence: CASSFTGTVTYGYTF. The CDR3, as DNA: TGTGCCAGCAGTTTCACCGGGACAGTGACCTATGGCTACACCTTC. This sequence joins TRBV12-3 or TRBV12-4 and TRBJ1-2, with TRBD1 matching over 7 bases. J gave up 4 bases and V 3 bases, and 8 bases lay outside the gene matches. This CDR3 comprises 15 residues.

The V gene is TRBV24-1, the J gene TRBJ2-2; 13 bases are shared with TRBD2. CDR1 is KGHDR and CDR2 is SFDVKD in the germline V gene. J lost 8 bases, V lost 4 bases, and 9 bases had no gene match. The CDR3 contains 17 residues. The CDR3 DNA follows: TGTGCCACCAGTGACACCGGGACTAGCGGGATAACTGGGGAGCTGTTTTTT. It is translated as CATSDTGTSGITGELFF.

The chain is built from TRBV28 and TRBJ2-2, with TRBD2 matching over 7 bases. Germline-derived CDR1 and CDR2 are MDHEN and SYDVKM. After removal of 8 bases from V and 1 base from J, the junction contained 7 bases not matched to a gene. This CDR3 spans 15 amino acids. The DNA for the CDR3 is TGTGCCAGCTGGAAAGCTAGCGGGAACACCGGGGAGCTGTTTTTT. Translating gives CASWKASGNTGELFF.

This clonotype was recorded many times. The gene calls are TRBV11-2 and TRBJ1-5, with D hard to call. This CDR3 is 15 amino acids long. CDR1 is SGHAT, CDR2 FQNNGV, per germline. The V end was cut by 1 base, the J end by 2 bases, with 9 bases between. The DNA of the CDR3 is TGTGCCAGCAGCTTAGGGTCAGACGGCAATCAGCCCCAGCATTTT. Translated, it gives CASSLGSDGNQPQHF.

The chain links TRBV24-1 to TRBJ2-5, with 11 bases lining up with TRBD2. The germline V gene has CDR1 KGHDR and CDR2 SFDVKD. V lost 4 bases, J lost 8 bases, and 11 bases stayed unmatched. The CDR3 sequence is 16 residues long. CDR3 sequence: CATSELLAGEGETQYF. The DNA for the CDR3 is TGTGCCACCAGTGAATTACTAGCGGGAGAGGGGGAAACCCAGTACTTC.

This clonotype showed up many times. This chain links TRBV5-1 with TRBJ2-3; TRBD2 might be the D (5 bases). Germline V gene sequence: CDR1 SGHRS, CDR2 YFSETQ. The CDR3 spans 13 residues. V shed 5 bases and J shed 2 bases, with 9 bases lying between them. CDR3 bases: TGCGCCAGCAGAGGGAGCGTCACAGATACGCAGTATTTT. It translates to CASRGSVTDTQYF.

This clonotype appeared many times. This chain joins TRBV28 and TRBJ2-1; 7 bases align to TRBD1. The CDR3 is 16 residues long. The germline V gene encodes CDR1 MDHEN and CDR2 SYDVKM. Trimming took 5 bases from V and 3 from J; bases not matched to a gene: 10. Here the CDR3 reads CASSPPTGESYNEQFF. In nucleotides, the CDR3 is TGTGCCAGCAGTCCACCCACAGGGGAGAGCTACAATGAGCAGTTCTTC.

The genes are TRBV3-1 and TRBJ1-3; 7 bases are shared with TRBD1. CDR1 and CDR2 from the germline V gene are LGHDT and YNNKEL (reference sequence). CDR3 length: 14 amino acids. V trimming: 3 bases; J trimming: 5 bases; junction bases outside the gene matches: 4. In nucleotides, the CDR3 is TGTGCCAGCAGCCAGTCACAGGGGAGAAACACCATATATTTT. It yields the protein CASSQSQGRNTIYF.

Ten or more counts support this clonotype. CDR3 region: CASSLALAGGPYNEQFF. The CDR3 DNA follows: TGTGCCAGCAGTTTAGCCCTAGCGGGAGGGCCCTACAATGAGCAGTTCTTC. The chain joins TRBV12-3 or TRBV12-4 to TRBJ2-1; 12 nucleotides align to TRBD2. The CDR3 contains 17 residues. V dropped 0 bases and J dropped 2; count of bases not matched to a gene: 2.

This clonotype was counted between two and nine times. The chain has TRBV28 and TRBJ2-2, with TRBD2 matching 7 bases. The V and J ends lost 5 bases and 3 bases, in that order; junction bases with no gene match: 12. Germline CDR1 and CDR2: MDHEN and SYDVKM. CDR3 length: 17 residues. The CDR3 reads CASSPHQGLTDTGELFF. CDR3 DNA sequence: TGTGCCAGCAGTCCCCACCAGGGACTAACAGACACCGGGGAGCTGTTTTTT.

In this sample, this clonotype turned up once. This chain links TRBV3-1 with TRBJ1-1; the match to TRBD1 covers 7 bases. The CDR3 runs to 16 residues. J was trimmed by 0 bases and V by 4 bases; bases with no gene match: 8. CDR1 is LGHDT and CDR2 is YNNKEL in the germline V gene (reference sequence). The CDR3 coding sequence is TGTGCCAGCAGCCCCAGGGGGGGGACAGTGAACACTGAAGCTTTCTTT. It specifies CASSPRGGTVNTEAFF.

This clonotype was picked up many times. The chain carries TRBV7-8 and TRBJ1-5; D unresolved. The V gene's germline CDR1 is SGHVS and CDR2 FQNEAQ. Trimming removed 1 base from V and 0 bases from J, with 4 bases in between. The CDR3 is made up of 14 amino acids. Here the CDR3 reads CASSLDYSNQPQHF. The CDR3 DNA reads as TGTGCCAGCAGCTTAGACTATAGCAATCAGCCCCAGCATTTT.

A single count supports this clonotype. The chain couples TRBV9 to TRBJ2-7, with 8 nucleotides matching TRBD1. The germline V gene has CDR1 SGDLS and CDR2 YYNGEE. V lost 4 bases and J lost 5; bases outside the gene matches: 8. This CDR3 contains 14 residues. The CDR3 sequence is CASSPQDRVDEQYF. The DNA for the CDR3 is TGTGCCAGCAGCCCCCAGGACAGGGTTGACGAGCAGTACTTC.

This clonotype came up many times. The chain links TRBV29-1 to TRBJ2-3; TRBD1 matches 8 bases. The germline V gene encodes CDR1 SQVTM and CDR2 ANQGSEA. V gave up 5 bases and J gave up 3 bases; unmatched junction bases: 7. The CDR3 length is 14 residues. The CDR3 spells CSVPQGARTDTQYF. The CDR3 DNA reads as TGCAGCGTTCCCCAGGGGGCGCGGACAGATACGCAGTATTTT.

The V and J genes are TRBV18 and TRBJ2-1; 8 bases are shared with TRBD2. V shed 1 base and J 3 bases; nucleotides not matched to a gene: 2. The CDR3 contains 15 residues. Looked up from germline, CDR1 is KGHSH and CDR2 is LQKENI. The chain's CDR3 is CASSPQAGVYNEQFF. The CDR3 DNA reads TGTGCCAGCTCACCACAAGCGGGAGTCTACAATGAGCAGTTCTTC.

The genes are TRBV6-2 or TRBV6-3 and TRBJ2-6; 10 nucleotides agree with TRBD1. The CDR3 has 18 amino acids. The germline CDR1 and CDR2 sequences are MNHEY and SVGEGT. The J segment lost 0 bases and the V segment lost 7 bases, leaving 9 bases of the junction unmatched. The CDR3 reads CASNKGGQGSSGANVLTF. For the CDR3, the DNA is TGTGCCAGCAATAAGGGGGGACAGGGGAGCTCTGGGGCCAACGTCCTGACTTTC.

The CDR3: CATSDPGLAGPTGELFF. CDR3 bases: TGTGCCACCAGTGACCCCGGACTAGCGGGTCCCACCGGGGAGCTGTTTTTT. This chain connects TRBV24-1 to TRBJ2-2, with 11 bases matching TRBD2. Germline V gives CDR1 KGHDR, CDR2 SFDVKD. This CDR3 spans 17 amino acids. V trimming: 4 bases; J trimming: 4 bases; junction bases outside the gene matches: 7.

This clonotype has a count of ten or more. The chain is built from TRBV10-3 and TRBJ1-2; perhaps TRBD1 as D (5 bases). The CDR3 contains 15 residues. Germline CDR1 reads ENHRY; CDR2 reads SYGVKD. The V end was cut by 0 bases, the J end by 3 bases, with 11 bases between. CDR3 nucleotides: TGTGCCATCAGTGAGTCTGGTAGGGGCTACTATGGCTACACCTTC. This translates into CAISESGRGYYGYTF.

The chain has TRBV4-1 and TRBJ1-5, with 9 bases aligning to TRBD1. Germline-derived CDR1 and CDR2 are MGHRA and YSYEKL. This CDR3 is built from 17 residues. J lost 1 base, V lost 0 bases, and 4 bases had no gene match. In nucleotides, the CDR3 is TGCGCCAGCAGCCAAGACCCGACAGGGGGAAGCAATCAGCCCCAGCATTTT. Encoded protein: CASSQDPTGGSNQPQHF.

This clonotype was detected many times. V usage is TRBV18 and J usage is TRBJ1-1, with D uncertain. Germline CDR1 reads KGHSH; CDR2 reads LQKENI. The CDR3 totals 13 residues. The V gene lost 4 bases and the J gene lost 1 base, with 7 bases spanning the gap. In nucleotides, the CDR3 is TGTGCCAGCTCACAGGGCGAGAACACTGAAGCTTTCTTT. It specifies CASSQGENTEAFF. The full variable domain, with the rest looked up from reference TRBV18 and TRBJ1-1, is NAGVMQNPRHLVRRRGQEARLRCSPMKGHSHVYWYRQLPEEGLKFMVYLQKENIIDESGMPKERFSAEFPKEGPSILRIQQVVRGDSAAYFCASSQGENTEAFFGQGTRLTVV.